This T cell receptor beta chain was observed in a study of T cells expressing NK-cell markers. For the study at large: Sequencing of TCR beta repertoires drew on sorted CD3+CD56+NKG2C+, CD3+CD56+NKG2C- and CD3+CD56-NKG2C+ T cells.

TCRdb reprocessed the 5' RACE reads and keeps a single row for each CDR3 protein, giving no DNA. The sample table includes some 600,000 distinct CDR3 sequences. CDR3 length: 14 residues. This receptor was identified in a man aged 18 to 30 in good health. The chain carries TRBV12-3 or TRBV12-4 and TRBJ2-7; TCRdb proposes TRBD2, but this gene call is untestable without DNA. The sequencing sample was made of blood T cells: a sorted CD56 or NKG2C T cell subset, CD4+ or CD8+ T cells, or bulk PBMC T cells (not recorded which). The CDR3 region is CASSPAGNPHEQYF.